A single sample gave rise to the 16 T cell receptor beta chains below, sequenced in a study of T cell responses to AZD1222 COVID-19 vaccine. The data were produced by immunoSEQ multiplex PCR, yet TCRdb's version contains in-frame clones alone and is incomplete. The sample includes some 140,000 clones, roughly 84% seen only once; the top ten take 4.1%. The sequencing used peripheral blood, collected on day 0 of AZD1222 vaccination. All receptors come from an adult in good health.

The chain uses TRBV25-1 and TRBJ2-5; the D gene is possibly TRBD2 (5 bases). The CDR3 totals 12 residues. Germline CDR1 reads MGHDK; CDR2 reads SYGVNS. Between the trimmed V and J ends, which lost 4 bases and 5 bases, there was a span of 8 bases. The CDR3 sequence: CASSATGETQYF. The CDR3 DNA sequence: TGTGCCAGCAGTGCCACGGGGGAGACCCAGTACTTC.

The chain has TRBV5-1 and TRBJ1-2; 9 nucleotides agree with TRBD1. CDR3 length: 15 amino acids. Trimming cost V 0 bases and J 4 bases; bases outside gene matches: 4. Germline lookup yields CDR1 SGHRS and CDR2 YFSETQ. For the CDR3, the DNA is TGCGCCAGCAGCTTGGCCGCGACAGGGGGCTATGGCTACACCTTC. Amino acids: CASSLAATGGYGYTF.

This sequence joins TRBV11-2 and TRBJ2-7; the D is unclear. CDR1 is SGHAT, CDR2 FQNNGV, per germline. The CDR3 sequence is 11 residues long. Trimming pared 5 bases from V and 7 bases from J, leaving 9 bases between. The CDR3, as DNA: TGTGCCAGCAGCCGAGGTTGGGAGCAGTACTTC. It is translated as CASSRGWEQYF. Supplemented by reference TRBV11-2 and TRBJ2-7, the full variable domain reads EAGVAQSPRYKIIEKRQSVAFWCNPISGHATLYWYQQILGQGPKLLIQFQNNGVVDDSQLPKDRFSAERLKGVDSTLKIQPAKLEDSAVYLCASSRGWEQYFGPGTRLTVT.

The chain joins TRBV19 to TRBJ1-5, with TRBD1 matching 10 bases. The CDR3 covers 16 residues. V shed 5 bases and J 5 bases; nucleotides not matched to a gene: 9. Germline lookup yields CDR1 LNHDA and CDR2 SQIVND (reference sequence). The DNA for the CDR3 is TGTGCCAGTAGTGTGCCGGGACAGGGGAATCATCAGCCCCAGCATTTT. Its translation is CASSVPGQGNHQPQHF.

In its sample, this clone was seen once. J is TRBJ1-6 and V is TRBV28, with D possibly TRBD1 on 5 matching bases. Germline CDR1 reads MDHEN; CDR2 reads SYDVKM. The CDR3 runs to 14 residues. V lost 6 bases to trimming and J lost 6 bases, with 12 bases between them. CDR3 DNA: TGTGCCAGCAGAAAGAGCCAGGGTAATTCACCCCTCCACTTT. This encodes CASRKSQGNSPLHF.

This clone was detected a few times. The V call is TRBV19, the J call TRBJ1-5; D unresolved. In germline, CDR1 is LNHDA, CDR2 SQIVND (reference sequence). The germline V and J ends were trimmed by 1 base and 13 bases, with 14 bases remaining between them. The CDR3 contains 13 residues. The CDR3 here is CASSIATASRQHF. CDR3 in DNA: TGTGCCAGTAGTATAGCCACGGCGTCACGGCAGCATTTT.

This clone appeared a few times. The chain is built from TRBV9 and TRBJ1-1, with D unclear. The germline V and J ends were trimmed by 3 bases and 3 bases, with 9 bases remaining between them. CDR3 size: 13 residues. Per the germline V gene, CDR1 is SGDLS and CDR2 is YYNGEE. DNA of the CDR3: TGTGCCAGCAGCGCCTTACAGTACACTGAAGCTTTCTTT. It codes for CASSALQYTEAFF.

J is TRBJ2-1 and V is TRBV4-2; D is unclear. V shed 1 base and J shed 10 bases, with 17 bases lying between them. This CDR3 has 15 amino acids. Germline CDR1 LGHNA, CDR2 YNFKEQ. The CDR3 coding sequence is TGTGCCAGCAGCCAAGTCCGGACCTTTGTGAGCGAGCAGTTCTTC. Protein product: CASSQVRTFVSEQFF.

This chain uses TRBV7-2 with TRBJ2-5, with D maybe TRBD2 (6 bases). CDR1 SGHTA and CDR2 FQGNSA come from the germline V gene. V lost 2 bases, J lost 4 bases, and 8 bases lay in between. This CDR3 has 13 amino acids. The CDR3 region is CASSLIGRETQYF. CDR3 coding DNA: TGTGCCAGCAGCTTAATCGGGAGAGAGACCCAGTACTTC.

This chain connects TRBV5-1 to TRBJ2-5; the D gene is possibly TRBD1 (5 bases). Trimming removed 1 base from V and 5 bases from J, with 9 bases in between. CDR1 is SGHRS and CDR2 is YFSETQ in the germline V gene. This CDR3 contains 13 residues. The CDR3 protein is CASSLQGTETQYF. The CDR3 DNA reads as TGCGCCAGCAGCTTGCAGGGTACGGAGACCCAGTACTTC.

The V gene is TRBV6-2 or TRBV6-3, the J gene TRBJ2-2; TRBD2 might be the D (6 bases). Germline V gene lookup returns CDR1 MNHEY and CDR2 SVGEGT. The V gene lost 2 bases and the J gene lost 6 bases, with 13 bases spanning the gap. The CDR3 has 15 amino acids. The CDR3, as DNA: TGTGCCAGCAGTTACAGGCGGAGGGACGCCGGGGAGCTGTTTTTT. Its translation is CASSYRRRDAGELFF.

The V call is TRBV15, the J call TRBJ1-2, with TRBD1 as a possible D gene (5 bases). Trimming pared 0 bases from V and 0 bases from J, leaving 11 bases between. This CDR3 is built from 16 residues. In germline, CDR1 is LNHNV, CDR2 YYDKDF (reference sequence). CDR3 in DNA: TGTGCCACCAGCAGAGATGTCAGGGTAGCTAACTATGGCTACACCTTC. It yields the protein CATSRDVRVANYGYTF.

This chain links TRBV9 with TRBJ2-2; the match to TRBD2 covers 9 bases. The V and J ends lost 4 bases and 2 bases, in that order; junction bases with no gene match: 3. The germline CDR1 and CDR2 sequences are SGDLS and YYNGEE. The CDR3 loop spans 15 amino acids. DNA of the CDR3: TGTGCCAGCAGCCAGCGGGGGGAAAACACCGGGGAGCTGTTTTTT. This encodes CASSQRGENTGELFF.

The rearrangement joins TRBV2 to TRBJ2-2; 8 bases fit TRBD2. V lost 6 bases, J lost 4 bases, and 4 bases stayed unmatched. Germline CDR1 SNHLY, CDR2 FYNNEI. The CDR3 has 14 residues. The CDR3 region has the DNA TGTGCCAGCAGCCGGACTAGCCCCACCGGGGAGCTGTTTTTT. This encodes CASSRTSPTGELFF. Supplemented by reference TRBV2 and TRBJ2-2, the full variable domain reads EPEVTQTPSHQVTQMGQEVILRCVPISNHLYFYWYRQILGQKVEFLVSFYNNEISEKSEIFDDQFSVERPDGSNFTLKIRSTKLEDSAMYFCASSRTSPTGELFFGEGSRLTVL.

The chain carries TRBV5-1 and TRBJ2-3; 10 bases fit TRBD1. Losses at the gene ends were 4 bases for V and 1 base for J; bases not matched to a gene: 6. This CDR3 is 16 amino acids long. The germline CDR1 and CDR2 sequences are SGHRS and YFSETQ. The DNA of the CDR3 is TGCGCCAGCAGCCGGACAGGGGGAGTGGGCACAGATACGCAGTATTTT. Translating it yields CASSRTGGVGTDTQYF.

The rearrangement joins TRBV7-2 to TRBJ1-1, with 8 bases lining up with TRBD1. The CDR3 contains 15 residues. Unmatched junction bases numbered 2, after V lost 1 base and J lost 1 base. Germline lookup yields CDR1 SGHTA and CDR2 FQGNSA. The CDR3 DNA reads TGTGCCAGCAGCTTAGTTGGGACAGGGAACACTGAAGCTTTCTTT. This translates into CASSLVGTGNTEAFF.